A single sample gave rise to the 15 T cell receptor beta chains below, sequenced in a study of T cell responses to AZD1222 COVID-19 vaccine. Assay used: immunoSEQ multiplex PCR; TCRdb lists only in-frame clones, some missing. The sample consists of some 100,000 clones, roughly nine tenths of them appearing once. The input for sequencing was peripheral blood, taken 28 days after the second AZD1222 dose. The receptors derive from an adult who received the AZD1222 COVID-19 vaccine.

The chain employs TRBV18 and TRBJ1-2, with TRBD1 identical over 9 bases. Germline trimming cut 1 base from V and 6 bases from J; bases unmatched to any gene: 3. The CDR3 contains 14 residues. Germline CDR1 KGHSH, CDR2 LQKENI. The CDR3 sequence: CASSPRDRVDGYTF. The CDR3 nucleotides read TGTGCCAGCTCACCACGGGACAGGGTGGATGGCTACACCTTC.

The V and J genes are TRBV7-9 and TRBJ1-2, with 9 bases that match TRBD1. With 1 base clipped from V and 4 bases from J, the junction kept 7 bases outside the gene matches. This CDR3 contains 16 residues. The germline V gene has CDR1 SEHNR and CDR2 FQNEAQ (reference sequence). In DNA, the CDR3 is TGTGCCAGCAGCTTAGGTGGGACAGGGAAACTCTATGGCTACACCTTC. Its protein is CASSLGGTGKLYGYTF. The variable domain in full, with the rest retrieved from reference TRBV7-9 and TRBJ1-2, is DTGVSQNPRHKITKRGQNVTFRCDPISEHNRLYWYRQTLGQGPEFLTYFQNEAQLEKSRLLSDRFSAERPKGSFSTLEIQRTEQGDSAMYLCASSLGGTGKLYGYTFGSGTRLTVV.

About this clone: No conserved phenylalanine or tryptophan is present at the end of the CDR3, so a read error is the likely explanation. The DNA is omitted, as the CDR3 cannot be located on it reliably, and the CDR3 follows TCRdb's listing. The chain joins TRBV5-6 to TRBJ1-3; no check of the table's D call, TRBD1, against the DNA was made. A total of 14 residues make up the CDR3, ends included. Germline values: CDR1 SGHDT, CDR2 YYEEEE. This CDR3 reads CASSLFSSGQFSIL.

This clone was seen once. V usage is TRBV11-2 and J usage is TRBJ1-2, with TRBD1 as a possible D gene (6 bases). V lost 1 base and J 5 bases, leaving 14 bases between the germline ends. CDR1 and CDR2 (germline): SGHAT, FQNNGV. The CDR3 covers 15 residues. The CDR3 reads CASSLGAYQGYGYTF. In DNA, the CDR3 is TGTGCCAGCAGCTTAGGAGCCTACCAGGGGTATGGCTACACCTTC.

This chain connects TRBV7-8 to TRBJ2-1; D may be TRBD2 (7 bases). This CDR3 has 15 residues. Trimming pared 5 bases from V and 5 bases from J, leaving 16 bases between. Germline V gives CDR1 SGHVS, CDR2 FQNEAQ. In nucleotides, the CDR3 is TGTGCCAGCAGCCCCGAGGGGGGGTTCGACAATGAGCAGTTCTTC. Translating it yields CASSPEGGFDNEQFF. Supplemented by reference TRBV7-8 and TRBJ2-1, the full variable domain reads GAGVSQSPRYKVAKRGQDVALRCDPISGHVSLFWYQQALGQGPEFLTYFQNEAQLDKSGLPSDRFFAERPEGSVSTLKIQRTQQEDSAVYLCASSPEGGFDNEQFFGPGTRLTVL.

With respect to this clone: The same CDR3 also results from other DNA sequences found in this sample. The chain recombines TRBV30 with TRBJ1-3; no clear D gene. CDR1 and CDR2 from the germline V gene are GTSNPN and SVGIG (reference sequence). The CDR3 loop spans 13 amino acids. Trimming shortened V by 0 bases and J by 5 bases, and 8 bases separated the two germline ends. The CDR3 sequence: CAWSVNGRNTIYF. The CDR3 coding sequence is TGTGCCTGGAGTGTGAACGGGCGAAACACCATATATTTT. The whole variable domain, filled in from reference TRBV30 and TRBJ1-3, reads SQTIHQWPATLVQPVGSPLSLECTVEGTSNPNLYWYRQAAGRGLQLLFYSVGIGQISSEVPQNLSASRPQDRQFILSSKKLLLSDSGFYLCAWSVNGRNTIYFGEGSWLTVV.

V is TRBV19 and J is TRBJ1-1, with a weak D call TRBD1 (5 bases). The CDR3 loop spans 13 amino acids. Germline CDR1 and CDR2: LNHDA and SQIVND (reference sequence). Deletions cut 6 bases from V and 3 bases from J, with 11 bases between. CDR3 in amino acids: CASRRTGDTEAFF. CDR3 nucleotide sequence: TGTGCCAGTAGAAGGACGGGGGACACTGAAGCTTTCTTT.

V and J are TRBV2 and TRBJ2-3; 7 bases are a match to TRBD2. With V trimmed by 5 bases and J by 0 bases, 8 bases remained unmatched. The CDR3 is 16 amino acids. Germline V gives CDR1 SNHLY, CDR2 FYNNEI. CDR3 amino acids: CASSRTRPSSTDTQYF. For the CDR3, the DNA is TGTGCCAGCAGTAGGACTAGGCCCTCTAGCACAGATACGCAGTATTTT.

This chain uses TRBV2 with TRBJ1-4, with D possibly TRBD1 on 5 matching bases. Trimming left V 9 bases short and J 2 bases short, with 16 bases between. The germline V gene has CDR1 SNHLY and CDR2 FYNNEI. This CDR3 contains 15 residues. The CDR3 loop reads CASSPGGTTNEKLFF. The CDR3 nucleotides are TGTGCCAGTTCTCCCGGGGGGACGACTAATGAAAAACTGTTTTTT.

The chain combines TRBV30 with TRBJ2-3; 7 bases match TRBD2. Germline CDR1 GTSNPN, CDR2 SVGIG (reference sequence). Trimming at V came to 0 bases and at J to 3 bases, leaving 6 bases not matched to a gene. The CDR3 runs 15 residues. CDR3 nucleotide sequence: TGTGCCTGGAGTGTAGGACTAGGAGAAACAGATACGCAGTATTTT. This encodes CAWSVGLGETDTQYF.

V gene TRBV7-2 combines with J gene TRBJ2-3, with unresolved D. The length of the CDR3 is 14 residues. The V end was cut by 0 bases, the J end by 0 bases, with 4 bases between. Looked up from germline, CDR1 is SGHTA and CDR2 is FQGNSA. The CDR3 reads CASSLAGSTDTQYF. The DNA for the CDR3 is TGTGCCAGCAGCTTAGCCGGGAGCACAGATACGCAGTATTTT. Based on the CDR3 plus reference TRBV7-2 and TRBJ2-3, the full variable domain is GAGVSQSPSNKVTEKGKDVELRCDPISGHTALYWYRQSLGQGLEFLIYFQGNSAPDKSGLPSDRFSAERTGGSVSTLTIQRTQQEDSAVYLCASSLAGSTDTQYFGPGTRLTVL.

The chain has TRBV6-2 or TRBV6-3 and TRBJ1-1, with 8 bases fitting TRBD1. The CDR3 length is 13 residues. Germline V gene data show CDR1 as MNHEY and CDR2 as SVGEGT. V shed 1 base, J shed 11 bases, and the junction held 6 bases outside the gene matches. DNA for the CDR3: TGTGCCAGCAGTTACTATGGGACAGGCAGGGCTTTCTTT. Translated: CASSYYGTGRAFF.

Here the CDR3 reads CASSLQVTGGYTF. CDR3 in DNA: TGTGCCAGCAGTTTACAGGTGACCGGGGGCTACACCTTC. V gene TRBV27 combines with J gene TRBJ1-2; D is unclear. V lost 2 bases and J 8 bases, leaving 12 bases between the germline ends. The CDR3 has 13 residues. The germline CDR1 and CDR2 sequences are MNHEY and SMNVEV (reference sequence).

The chain links TRBV6-2 or TRBV6-3 to TRBJ2-7, with a weak D call TRBD2 (6 bases). The V end was cut by 2 bases, the J end by 1 base, with 6 bases between. CDR1 is MNHEY, CDR2 SVGEGT, per germline. The CDR3 runs 13 residues. The CDR3 coding sequence is TGTGCCAGCAGTTACCGGGGGTCCTACGAGCAGTACTTC. It specifies CASSYRGSYEQYF.

The chain couples TRBV7-9 to TRBJ2-3; D is perhaps TRBD2 (5 bases). Trimming pared 4 bases from V and 2 bases from J, leaving 13 bases between. The CDR3 runs 15 residues. The germline CDR1 and CDR2 sequences are SEHNR and FQNEAQ (reference sequence). CDR3 sequence reads: CASSSQTGNTDTQYF. CDR3 DNA sequence: TGTGCCAGCAGCTCCCAGACGGGAAACACAGATACGCAGTATTTT.